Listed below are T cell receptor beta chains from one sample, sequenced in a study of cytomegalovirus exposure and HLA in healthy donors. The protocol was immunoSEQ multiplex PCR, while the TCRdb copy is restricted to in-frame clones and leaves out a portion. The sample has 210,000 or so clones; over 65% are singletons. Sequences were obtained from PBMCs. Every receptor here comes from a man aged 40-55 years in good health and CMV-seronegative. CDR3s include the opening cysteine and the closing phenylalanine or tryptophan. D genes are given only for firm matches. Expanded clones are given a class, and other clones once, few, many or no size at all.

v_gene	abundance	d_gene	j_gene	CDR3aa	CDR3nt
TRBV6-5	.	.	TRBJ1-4	CASSRQEGKGEKLFF	TGTGCCAGCAGTCGACAGGAAGGGAAAGGGGAAAAACTGTTTTTT
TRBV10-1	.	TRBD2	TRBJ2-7	CASSDSASGDEQYF	TGCGCCAGCAGTGATTCGGCTAGCGGAGACGAGCAGTACTTC
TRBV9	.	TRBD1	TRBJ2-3	CASSQDRLPTDTQYF	TGTGCCAGCAGCCAGGACAGGTTACCGACAGATACGCAGTATTTT
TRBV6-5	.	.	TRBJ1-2	CASSYSTGRGYGYTF	TGTGCCAGCAGTTACTCGACAGGAAGAGGCTATGGCTACACCTTC
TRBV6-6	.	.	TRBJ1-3	CASSSSDRPSGNTIYF	TGTGCCAGCAGTTCCTCTGACAGGCCCTCTGGAAACACCATATATTTT
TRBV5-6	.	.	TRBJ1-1	CASSLIQVNTEAFF	TGTGCCAGCAGCTTAATTCAGGTGAACACTGAAGCTTTCTTT
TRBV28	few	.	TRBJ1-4	CASSLGLAAATNEKLFF	TGTGCCAGCAGTTTGGGACTAGCGGCTGCAACTAATGAAAAACTGTTTTTT
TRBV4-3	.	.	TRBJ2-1	CASSQVGGSYNEQFF	TGCGCCAGCAGCCAAGTAGGGGGATCCTACAATGAGCAGTTCTTC
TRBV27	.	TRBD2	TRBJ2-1	CASSLRGGVYNEQFF	TGTGCCAGCAGTTTACGGGGGGGAGTATACAATGAGCAGTTCTTC
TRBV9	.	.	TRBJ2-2	CASSVDNTGTGELFF	TGTGCCAGCAGCGTAGATAACACAGGCACCGGGGAGCTGTTTTTT
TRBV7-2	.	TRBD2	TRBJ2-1	CASSLPGTSHEQFF	TGTGCCAGCAGCTTACCCGGGACTAGCCATGAGCAGTTCTTC
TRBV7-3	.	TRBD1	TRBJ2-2	CASGPGTENTGELFF	TGTGCCAGCGGCCCCGGGACAGAGAACACCGGGGAGCTGTTTTTT
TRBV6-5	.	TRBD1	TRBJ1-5	CASSYRTGNQPQHF	TGTGCCAGCAGTTACAGGACAGGGAACCAGCCCCAGCATTTT
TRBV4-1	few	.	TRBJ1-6	CASGKENSPLHF	TGCGCCAGCGGAAAGGAGAATTCACCCCTCCACTTT
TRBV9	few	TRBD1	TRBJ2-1	CASSETGDRYNEQFF	TGTGCCAGCAGCGAGACAGGGGATCGGTACAATGAGCAGTTCTTC